This T cell receptor (beta chain) comes out of a study of blood T cell repertoires in COVID-19. About the research overall: PBMCs, B-cell-depleted T cells, or T cells were the source of the cDNA or gDNA that made up the material.

Data came from immunoSEQ multiplex PCR; TCRdb stores just in-frame clones and leaves some out. The table includes approximately 69,000 clones, roughly 82% detected once. With 3 bases removed from V and 2 bases from J, the gap between germline ends came to 14 bases. CDR3 length: 15 amino acids. Germline V gene sequence: CDR1 MNHNS, CDR2 SASEGT. Input material: peripheral blood. The J gene is TRBJ2-7, the V gene TRBV6-1; D may be TRBD2 (6 bases). The receptor comes from a woman of 80 years or more with acute or convalescent COVID-19. CDR3 coding DNA: TGTGCCAGCAGTGAGCCGGGACTCTCGACCTACGAGCAGTACTTC. Translated: CASSEPGLSTYEQYF.